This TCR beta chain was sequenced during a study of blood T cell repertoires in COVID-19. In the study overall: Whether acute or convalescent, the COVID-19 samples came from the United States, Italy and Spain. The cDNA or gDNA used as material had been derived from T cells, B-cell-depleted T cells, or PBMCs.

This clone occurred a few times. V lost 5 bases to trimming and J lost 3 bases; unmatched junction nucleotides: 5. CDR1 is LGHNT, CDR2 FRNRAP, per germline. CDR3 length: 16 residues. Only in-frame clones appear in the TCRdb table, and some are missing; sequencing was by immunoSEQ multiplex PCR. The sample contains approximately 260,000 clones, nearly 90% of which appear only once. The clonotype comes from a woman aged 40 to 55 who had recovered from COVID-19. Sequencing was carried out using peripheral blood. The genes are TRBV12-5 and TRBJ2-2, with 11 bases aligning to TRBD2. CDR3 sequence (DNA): TGTGCTAGTGGTCCCCCGGGACTAGCGGACACCGGGGAGCTGTTTTTT. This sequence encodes CASGPPGLADTGELFF.